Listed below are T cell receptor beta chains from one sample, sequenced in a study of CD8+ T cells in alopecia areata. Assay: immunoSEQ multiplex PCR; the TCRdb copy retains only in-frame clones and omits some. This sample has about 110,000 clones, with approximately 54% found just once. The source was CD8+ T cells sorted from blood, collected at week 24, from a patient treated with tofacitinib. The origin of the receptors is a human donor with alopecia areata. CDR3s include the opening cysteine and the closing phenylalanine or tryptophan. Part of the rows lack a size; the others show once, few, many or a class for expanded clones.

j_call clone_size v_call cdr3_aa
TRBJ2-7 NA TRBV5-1 CASSSGQGFYEQYF
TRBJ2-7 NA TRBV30 CAWSGESHEQYF
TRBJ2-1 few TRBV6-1 CASSEVRSSFDEQFF
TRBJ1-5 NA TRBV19 CASRRDREGSSNQPQHF
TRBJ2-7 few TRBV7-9 CASSQTRGLYEQYF
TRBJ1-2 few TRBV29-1 CSVEWGDDYGYTF
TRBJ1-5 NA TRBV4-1 CASSQVRGGQPQHF
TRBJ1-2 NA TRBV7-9 CASSPPRGAGGYGYTF
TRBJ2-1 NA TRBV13 CASSLGTSGGLDEQFF
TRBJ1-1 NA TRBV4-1 CASSPRQHRNTEAFF
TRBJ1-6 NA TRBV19 CASSDRGYNSPLHF
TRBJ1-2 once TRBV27 CASSFSAGPLNYGYTF
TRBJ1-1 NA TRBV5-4 CASSFGTGISEAFF
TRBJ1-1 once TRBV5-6 CASSPPATGPGAEAFF
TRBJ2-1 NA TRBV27 CASSLFGTSGTYNEQFF
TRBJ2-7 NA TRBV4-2 CASSQDRTGSSYEQYF
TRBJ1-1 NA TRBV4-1 CASSQDLETWAFF
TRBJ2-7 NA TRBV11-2 CASSRGTGPYEQYF
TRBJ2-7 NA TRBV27 CASSNRGPYEQYF
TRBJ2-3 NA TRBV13 CASSPESTDTQYF
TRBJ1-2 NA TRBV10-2 CASSAPTGGNYGYTF
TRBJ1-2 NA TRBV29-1 CSVEGVGGLDGYTF
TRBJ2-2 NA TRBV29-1 CSVDTSTGELFF
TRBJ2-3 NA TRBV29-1 CSAGHGEGVPDTQYF
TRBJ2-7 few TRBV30 CAWDNRGHSYEQYF
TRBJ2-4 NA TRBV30 CAWQGRGLAKNIQYF
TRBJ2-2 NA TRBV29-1 CSVEEQGVGGELFF
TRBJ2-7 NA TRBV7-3 CASSLSVGTAYEQYF
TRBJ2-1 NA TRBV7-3 CASSINRGGGNEQFF
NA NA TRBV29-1 CSVEVQINEQYF
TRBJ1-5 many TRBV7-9 CASSRGTESNQPQHF
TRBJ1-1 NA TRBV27 CASSFGLNTEAFF
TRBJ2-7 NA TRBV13 CASSSSLSTGAYEQYF
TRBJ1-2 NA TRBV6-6 CASSPPAGDYGYTF
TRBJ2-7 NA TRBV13 CASSTGRGYEQYF
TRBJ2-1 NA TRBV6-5 CASSSGGSNEQFF
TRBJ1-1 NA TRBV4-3 CASSRVQGARWVFF
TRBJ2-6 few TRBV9 CASASSGANVLTF
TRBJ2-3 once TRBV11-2 CASSPPEGVGSTDTQYF
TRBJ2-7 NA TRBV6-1 CASSARRGPDYEQYF
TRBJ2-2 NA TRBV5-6 CASSLASSGELFF
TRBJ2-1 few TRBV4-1 CASSPGQGNYNEQFF
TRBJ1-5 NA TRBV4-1 CASSQDSRDGQPQHF
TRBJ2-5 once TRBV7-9 CASSGRLAGLEETQYF
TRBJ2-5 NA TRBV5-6 CASSLGKTQYF
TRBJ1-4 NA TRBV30 CAWSLGTGTQKLFF
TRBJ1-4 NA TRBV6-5 CASSWGQGDEKLFF
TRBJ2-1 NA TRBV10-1 CASSEWGHEQFF
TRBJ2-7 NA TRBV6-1 CASSEHRVEQYF
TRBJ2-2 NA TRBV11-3 CASSFDRGITGELFF
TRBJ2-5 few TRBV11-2 CASSLGGSGEPQETQYF
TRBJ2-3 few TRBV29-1 CSVEGTGIFRADTQYF
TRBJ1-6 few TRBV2 CASSEGVLNSPLHF
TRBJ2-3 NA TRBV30 CAWSGLGGGGRTDTQYF